This T cell receptor (beta chain) was captured in a study of blood T cells in healthy people across ages. Ten or more counts support this clonotype. What it binds is unknown. With a J-beta primer mix and a sample-barcoded 5' primer, a second PCR ran roughly 6 to 12 cycles. Each cDNA molecule was tagged by a template-switch adaptor that had 12 random nucleotides. A single record per CDR3 protein comes from TCRdb applying MiXCR to the 5' RACE reads. The profile covers 1.5 million to 2 million distinct CDR3 sequences, with 28% appearing a single time and roughly 8% taken by the ten largest. Study findings and constraints: PBMC samples, being unsorted, prevented any conclusive comparison of naive and antigen-experienced cells.

Germline V gives CDR1 SQVTM, CDR2 ANQGSEA. The V gene lost 7 bases and the J gene lost 1 base, with 14 bases spanning the gap. CDR3 size: 14 residues. The source is a woman in her 30s in good health. The specimen sequenced was blood. V is TRBV29-1 and J is TRBJ2-4, with a tentative D call TRBD1 (7 bases). The CDR3 spells CSAPGGGAKNIQYF. CDR3 bases: TGCAGCGCCCCTGGAGGGGGCGCCAAAAACATTCAGTACTTC.